This TCR beta chain was sequenced during a study of blood T cell repertoires in COVID-19. Overall study context: Both acute and convalescent COVID-19 samples were obtained from the United States, Italy and Spain.

Original processing methods: Amplification of reference gene primers provided the estimated nucleated cell counts. Profiled with immunoSEQ multiplex PCR; TCRdb holds only in-frame clones, not every one. V and J calls plus clone size are reproduced from that table; the DNA served to infer D and trimming. The top ten clones hold 3.5% to 5% of a sample with 250,000 to 350,000 clones, nearly 90% of them seen once. The germline V gene encodes CDR1 MDHEN and CDR2 SYDVKM. V gave up 5 bases and J gave up 4 bases; unmatched junction bases: 3. The CDR3 is made up of 13 amino acids. Sequenced input: PBMCs or T cells enriched from blood (not recorded which). The TCR originated in a woman between 18 and 30 years old with acute COVID-19. The rearrangement uses TRBV28 and TRBJ1-2; 8 nucleotides agree with TRBD1. The CDR3 here is CASSVDRGYGYTF. The CDR3 DNA is TGTGCCAGCAGTGTCGACAGGGGCTATGGCTACACCTTC.